This TCR beta chain was identified in a study of blood T cell repertoires in COVID-19 (dated by TCRdb to 2018 to 2020). Regarding the research as a whole: Samples covering the acute and convalescent phases of COVID-19 were provided by collaborators in the United States, Italy and Spain. The material from the prospective study consisted of cDNA or gDNA derived from T cells, B-cell-depleted T cells, or PBMCs. The dataset comprised deeply sampled blood TCRbeta repertoires from subjects exposed to, actively infected with, or recovered from COVID-19. The repertoires were released in a freely available public database intended as a resource for research on the immune response to SARS-CoV-2. Samples were obtained from the ongoing ImmuneRACE study (first 160 participants) and from approximately 1,200 subjects provided by 6 global collaborators. A de-identified subject ID, COVID-19 status, age in years and sex were almost always included in the sample metadata. Where available, HLA class I and class II types were taken from metadata supplied by the sample provider and were not determined by assay-based typing.

Collaborating institutions collected whole blood in K2EDTA tubes following their own protocols. For TCRbeta analysis, collaborators shipped samples in one of three forms: frozen whole blood, isolated PBMCs, or DNA extracted from either of those sample types. TCRbeta CDR3 regions were amplified from genomic DNA by means of the immunoSEQ Assay, a bias-controlled multiplex PCR. Processing in the source paper ran as follows. Within the assay, amplification of reference gene primers was used to estimate how many nucleated cells each sample contained. Sequence reads were collapsed and filtered to measure the absolute abundance of every unique TCRbeta CDR3 rearrangement. For each sample, productive Simpson clonality was calculated as the square root of Simpson's diversity index over productive rearrangements. TCRdb provides this immuneACCESS table in a form limited to in-frame rearrangements. Some clones are lacking; in checked studies, under half of them reflect an unresolved V gene, and why the rest are absent is not known. V and J calls plus clone size are reproduced from that table; the DNA served to infer D and trimming. The sample table holds about 140,000 clones, of which 70% to 90% were seen once. The leading ten clones occupy more than 1.5% of the sample.

As concerns this clone: Its antigen is currently not known. Base qualities are missing; no much larger clone stands one base away.

Points the paper makes about the study in general: The quantity of clinical and demographic metadata differed by source and by participant and was supplied without curation.

The CDR3 measures 16 amino acids from cysteine to phenylalanine. The kept DNA is CDR3 alone, 48 bases in frame from the first base. The TCR comes from an older woman with acute or convalescent COVID-19. The material sequenced was peripheral blood. The rearranged segments are TRBV1 and TRBJ1-1; whether TRBD1, the table's D call, matches the DNA was not checked. TRBV1 is deemed a pseudogene. The DNA sequence is as follows: TGCACCAGCAGCCACCGTTCGGACAGGCTTAACACTGAAGCTTTCTTT. Its product reads: CTSSHRSDRLNTEAFF.